The 21 T cell receptor beta chains listed next were all sequenced from one sample in a study of control samples from healthy donors and cancer patients. Using immunoSEQ multiplex PCR, the repertoire was profiled, and TCRdb retains in-frame clones only, with some absent. This sample has roughly 130,000 clones, with approximately 94% found just once. The sequencing input was PBMCs. The origin of the receptors is a man aged 50 to 60 with head and neck cancer.

This chain uses TRBV5-5 with TRBJ2-7; D call uncertain. Trimming left V 3 bases short and J 3 bases short, with 13 bases between. Germline V CDR1 and CDR2: SGHKS, YYEKEE (reference sequence). This CDR3 has 14 amino acids. CDR3 sequence: CASSSALSYYEQYF. The DNA of the CDR3 is TGTGCCAGCAGCTCGGCCCTGAGTTACTACGAGCAGTACTTC.

V is TRBV5-1 and J is TRBJ2-7; no reliable D call. The CDR3 has 14 amino acids. Between the trimmed V and J ends, which lost 0 bases and 3 bases, there was a span of 10 bases. Per the germline V gene, CDR1 is SGHRS and CDR2 is YFSETQ. The CDR3 region has the DNA TGCGCCAGCAGCTTGGGGCGTTCAGGCTACGAGCAGTACTTC. It yields the protein CASSLGRSGYEQYF.

The chain couples TRBV28 to TRBJ1-6; 8 bases fit TRBD1. The CDR3 loop spans 13 amino acids. The V gene's germline CDR1 is MDHEN and CDR2 SYDVKM. V trimming: 6 bases; J trimming: 10 bases; junction bases outside the gene matches: 5. CDR3 sequence (DNA): TGTGCCAGCAGCCCAGGGGGCCGGTCACCCCTCCACTTT. Translating it yields CASSPGGRSPLHF. Filled out from reference TRBV28 and TRBJ1-6, the complete variable domain reads DVKVTQSSRYLVKRTGEKVFLECVQDMDHENMFWYRQDPGLGLRLIYFSYDVKMKEKGDIPEGYSVSREKKERFSLILESASTNQTSMYLCASSPGGRSPLHFGNGTRLTVT.

The chain joins TRBV28 to TRBJ2-1; 12 bases are shared with TRBD2. J lost 0 bases, V lost 5 bases, and 11 bases had no gene match. The CDR3 spans 19 residues. Germline loops: CDR1 MDHEN, CDR2 SYDVKM. CDR3 protein: CASSPWTSGAKSSYNEQFF. In DNA form, the CDR3 reads TGTGCCAGCAGTCCTTGGACTAGCGGGGCGAAAAGCTCCTACAATGAGCAGTTCTTC. Full variable domain (missing parts from reference TRBV28 and TRBJ2-1): DVKVTQSSRYLVKRTGEKVFLECVQDMDHENMFWYRQDPGLGLRLIYFSYDVKMKEKGDIPEGYSVSREKKERFSLILESASTNQTSMYLCASSPWTSGAKSSYNEQFFGPGTRLTVL.

This clone was recorded only once. The chain has TRBV7-2 and TRBJ1-2, with 10 bases lining up with TRBD1. Trimming at V came to 6 bases and at J to 5 bases, leaving 9 bases not matched to a gene. The CDR3 consists of 15 residues. CDR1 and CDR2 from the germline V gene are SGHTA and FQGNSA. CDR3 protein: CASRSVPGQGYGYTF. The CDR3 DNA is TGTGCCAGCAGATCAGTTCCGGGACAGGGGTATGGCTACACCTTC.

V usage is TRBV7-1 and J usage is TRBJ2-6; D is uncertain. TRBV7-1 is an ORF, with its function uncertain. The V end lost 2 bases, the J end lost 0 bases, and 32 bases lay between the germline ends. The CDR3 spans 24 residues. The DNA for the CDR3 is TGTGCCAGCAGCTCACCTCTTGGCGGCGTCAGTCGAGAGCCTACTTTCTCTGGGGCCAACGTCCTGACTTTC. Its protein is CASSSPLGGVSREPTFSGANVLTF.

This sequence joins TRBV9 and TRBJ2-3; 14 positions agree with TRBD2. Losses at the gene ends were 3 bases for V and 4 bases for J; bases not matched to a gene: 7. From germline, CDR1 is SGDLS and CDR2 YYNGEE. The CDR3 length is 17 residues. The CDR3 sequence is CASSEGLAGGPADTQYF. Written as DNA, the CDR3 is TGTGCCAGCAGCGAAGGACTAGCGGGGGGCCCCGCAGATACGCAGTATTTT.

This sequence joins TRBV19 and TRBJ1-4; no reliable D call. CDR3 length equals 15 residues. V lost 5 bases and J lost 0, with 10 bases in between. Germline V CDR1 and CDR2: LNHDA, SQIVND (reference sequence). The DNA of the CDR3 is TGTGCCAGTAGTGCCGACAAAGCAACTAATGAAAAACTGTTTTTT. Its translation: CASSADKATNEKLFF.

The chain uses TRBV5-4 and TRBJ1-2, with 10 nucleotides matching TRBD1. The junction had 6 bases not matched to a gene; V was cut back by 2 bases and J by 5 bases. The CDR3 covers 15 residues. CDR1 SGHNT and CDR2 YYREEE come from the germline V gene (reference sequence). The CDR3 nucleotides are TGTGCCAGCAGCTTCCGACAGGGGGCGCGATATGGCTACACCTTC. It codes for CASSFRQGARYGYTF. Full variable domain (remainder filled in from reference TRBV5-4 and TRBJ1-2): ETGVTQSPTHLIKTRGQQVTLRCSSQSGHNTVSWYQQALGQGPQFIFQYYREEENGRGNFPPRFSGLQFPNYSSELNVNALELDDSALYLCASSFRQGARYGYTFGSGTRLTVV.

The chain employs TRBV4-3 and TRBJ1-4, with D unclear. V lost 3 bases, J lost 5 bases, and 16 bases lay in between. CDR1 is LGHNA, CDR2 YSLEER, per germline. CDR3 length: 16 residues. CDR3: CASSQLTGVTNEKLFF. CDR3 DNA: TGCGCCAGCAGCCAGTTAACGGGAGTCACAAATGAAAAACTGTTTTTT.

This rearrangement joins TRBV18 to TRBJ1-5; a possible D gene is TRBD1 (5 bases). Germline assignment: CDR1 KGHSH and CDR2 LQKENI. This CDR3 has 14 amino acids. V lost 4 bases to trimming and J lost 11 bases, with 18 bases between them. DNA of the CDR3: TGTGCCAGCTCACTCCGGGACGGCCTCACAGCCCAGCATTTT. It translates to CASSLRDGLTAQHF.

The chain is built from TRBV4-1 and TRBJ1-1, with 8 bases fitting TRBD1. This CDR3 comprises 17 residues. Per germline, CDR1 MGHRA and CDR2 YSYEKL. The ends lost 4 bases at V and 4 bases at J; junction bases unmatched: 14. The CDR3 is CASSRPQGADVRTEAFF. The CDR3 DNA is TGCGCCAGCAGCCGCCCCCAGGGGGCAGACGTTCGCACTGAAGCTTTCTTT.

V and J are TRBV5-6 and TRBJ1-1; the D gene is possibly TRBD1 (5 bases). The V and J ends lost 4 bases and 2 bases respectively, with 18 bases between them. CDR1 SGHDT and CDR2 YYEEEE come from the germline V gene. This CDR3 is built from 16 residues. CDR3 loop: CASSLSPDTANTEAFF. The CDR3, as DNA: TGTGCCAGCAGCCTTAGCCCGGACACGGCCAACACTGAAGCTTTCTTT.

V usage is TRBV5-5 and J usage is TRBJ1-2; TRBD1 might be the D (5 bases). This CDR3 comprises 15 residues. Germline assignment: CDR1 SGHKS and CDR2 YYEKEE (reference sequence). V lost 5 bases to trimming and J lost 3 bases, with 17 bases between them. CDR3 residues: CASSRGGVFYYGYTF. For the CDR3, the DNA is TGTGCCAGCAGTAGGGGAGGGGTCTTTTACTATGGCTACACCTTC.

About this clone: Germline is not matched at one junction end, which may reflect a read error. The chain uses TRBV19 and TRBJ2-7; D is possibly TRBD1 or TRBD2 (5 bases each). The CDR3 extends over 14 amino acids. Germline-derived CDR1 and CDR2 are LNHDA and SQIVND (reference sequence). The CDR3 spells CAGRSRGTLDEQYF. The CDR3, as DNA: TGTGCCGGTAGGAGCCGGGGCACCCTAGACGAGCAGTACTTC.

The chain couples TRBV30 to TRBJ2-7; 8 bases are shared with TRBD1. CDR3 length: 16 amino acids. The ends lost 3 bases at V and 7 bases at J; junction bases unmatched: 17. Germline V gene lookup returns CDR1 GTSNPN and CDR2 SVGIG (reference sequence). CDR3 amino acids: CAWSPLGAVRGREQYF. The CDR3 DNA reads TGTGCCTGGAGCCCCTTGGGTGCCGTCAGGGGGCGGGAGCAGTACTTC.

The V call is TRBV18, the J call TRBJ2-5; no definite D call. The germline CDR1 and CDR2 sequences are KGHSH and LQKENI. CDR3 length equals 19 residues. The V gene lost 2 bases and the J gene lost 0 bases, with 22 bases spanning the gap. The CDR3 DNA sequence: TGTGCCAGCTCACCAGGGCTCTTTAGGTCCCCAACATACCAAGAGACCCAGTACTTC. The encoded protein is CASSPGLFRSPTYQETQYF.

As to this clone: Other DNA sequences from this sample encode an identical CDR3 as well. The chain recombines TRBV6-5 with TRBJ2-7; D remains ambiguous. V was trimmed by 5 bases and J by 0 bases, leaving 2 bases between them. The length of the CDR3 is 11 residues. The germline V gene has CDR1 MNHEY and CDR2 SVGAGI. The CDR3 coding sequence is TGTGCCAGCAGTACCTCCTACGAGCAGTACTTC. It yields the protein CASSTSYEQYF.

V usage is TRBV11-3 and J usage is TRBJ2-3, with unresolved D. Trimming removed 3 bases at V and 0 bases at J, with 7 bases between. The length of the CDR3 is 14 residues. Germline V gives CDR1 SGHNT, CDR2 YENEEA. CDR3 sequence (DNA): TGTGCCAGCAGCTTGATGGGAAGCACAGATACGCAGTATTTT. This translates into CASSLMGSTDTQYF.

The rearrangement links TRBV10-3 to TRBJ2-3; 9 nucleotides line up with TRBD2. The V segment lost 2 bases and the J segment 7 bases; nucleotides outside the gene matches: 13. The V gene's germline CDR1 is ENHRY and CDR2 SYGVKD. CDR3 length: 17 residues. The CDR3 protein is CAISEEGATSGWYTQYF. In nucleotides, the CDR3 is TGTGCCATCAGTGAGGAGGGCGCGACTAGCGGTTGGTATACGCAGTATTTT.

The V call is TRBV6-6, the J call TRBJ2-3, with 11 bases fitting TRBD2. The V gene's germline CDR1 is MNHNY and CDR2 SVGAGI (reference sequence). The J segment lost 5 bases and the V segment lost 6 bases, leaving 7 bases of the junction unmatched. CDR3 length: 15 residues. The CDR3 reads CASSSTSGVVDTQYF. The DNA of the CDR3 is TGTGCCAGCAGCTCGACTAGCGGGGTTGTAGATACGCAGTATTTT.